This TCR beta chain was captured in a study of technical replicates of blood from a handful of donors. Sequencing used immunoSEQ multiplex PCR; TCRdb keeps in-frame clones, though not all of them. The data hold around 79,000 clones, with around 94% observed a single time. There are 15 residues in the CDR3. J lost 5 bases, V lost 4 bases, and 8 bases had no gene match. CDR1 is SGHRS, CDR2 YFSETQ, per germline. Sequences were obtained from T cells isolated from PBMCs. The sequence came from a human donor in good health. The chain links TRBV5-1 to TRBJ2-5; 10 bases map to TRBD1. CDR3 amino acids: CASSIEGTGVETQYF. The CDR3 bases are TGCGCCAGCAGCATAGAGGGGACAGGGGTGGAGACCCAGTACTTC. Drawing the rest from reference TRBV5-1 and TRBJ2-5, the complete variable domain is KAGVTQTPRYLIKTRGQQVTLSCSPISGHRSVSWYQQTPGQGLQFLFEYFSETQRNKGNFPGRFSGRQFSNSRSEMNVSTLELGDSALYLCASSIEGTGVETQYFGPGTRLLVL.